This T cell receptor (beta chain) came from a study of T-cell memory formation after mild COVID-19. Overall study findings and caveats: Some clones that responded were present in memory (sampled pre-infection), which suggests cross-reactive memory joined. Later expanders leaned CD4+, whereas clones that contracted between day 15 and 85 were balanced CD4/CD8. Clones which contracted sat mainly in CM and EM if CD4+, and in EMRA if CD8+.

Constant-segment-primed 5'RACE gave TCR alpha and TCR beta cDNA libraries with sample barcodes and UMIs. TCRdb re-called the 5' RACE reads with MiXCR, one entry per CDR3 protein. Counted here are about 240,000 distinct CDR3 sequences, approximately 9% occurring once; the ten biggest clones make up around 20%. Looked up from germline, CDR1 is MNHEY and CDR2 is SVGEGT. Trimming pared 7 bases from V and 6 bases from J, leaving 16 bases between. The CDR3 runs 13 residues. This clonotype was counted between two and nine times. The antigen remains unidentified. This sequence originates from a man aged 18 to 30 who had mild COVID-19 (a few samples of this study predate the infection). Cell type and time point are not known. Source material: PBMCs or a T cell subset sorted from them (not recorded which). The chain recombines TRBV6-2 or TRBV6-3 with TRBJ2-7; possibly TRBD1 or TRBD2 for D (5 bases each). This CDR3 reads CASTLLVGTEQYF. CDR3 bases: TGTGCCAGCACCCTCCTGGTGGGGACCGAGCAGTACTTC.